This T cell receptor (beta chain) derives from a study of PD-1 blockade in classical Hodgkin lymphoma. Findings of the study overall: No one has yet defined what causes the repertoire differences, which may be disease activity or prior therapy. Complete responders entered with baseline diversity on par with newly diagnosed patients, the results showed. When set against healthy donors, newly diagnosed patients were reported to show lower baseline TCR diversity. CD4+ TCR diversity, unlike CD8+, rose significantly by C4D1.

The CDR3 consists of 17 residues. CDR1 is MNHNS and CDR2 is SASEGT in the germline V gene. The J segment lost 2 bases and the V segment lost 3 bases, leaving 11 bases of the junction unmatched. Every patient had relapsed following autologous stem cell transplantation, and cohorts differed in brentuximab vedotin exposure. Details on this clone: The antigen is undetermined.

Data came from immunoSEQ multiplex PCR; TCRdb stores just in-frame clones and leaves some out. There are 30,000 to 45,000 clones in the sample; around 88% occur only once, and approximately 8.1% lies in the top ten. The chain joins TRBV6-1 to TRBJ2-3, with 7 bases that match TRBD1. The sequence was collected from a human donor with classical Hodgkin lymphoma. Here the sequenced sample was peripheral blood mononuclear cells (PBMCs), taken before the second cycle of nivolumab. This CDR3 reads CASSDWGQKTFTDTQYF. The DNA of the CDR3 is TGTGCCAGCAGTGACTGGGGACAGAAGACTTTCACAGATACGCAGTATTTT.